This T cell receptor (beta chain) was found in a study of T-cell reconstitution after alpha-beta-depleted transplantation in children. Study-wide results and caveats: Some patients showed high day-60 TCRbeta diversity, which derived from surviving recipient T cells and thymic progenitors. Reportedly, alpha-beta T cells present about two months post-transplant originated from several hundred expanded clones of graft origin. T-cell numbers and diversity, one year after transplant, stemmed largely from T cells that were newly produced.

Unique molecular identifiers were incorporated when the TCRbeta library was constructed. A single record per CDR3 protein comes from TCRdb applying MiXCR to the PCR reads. The sample lists 540,000 or so distinct CDR3 sequences; 23% were seen once. Only a few counts were recorded for this clonotype. What it binds is unknown. The germline V gene encodes CDR1 SEHNR and CDR2 FQNEAQ (reference sequence). V lost 5 bases, J lost 0 bases, and 13 bases lay in between. CDR3 length: 15 amino acids. V usage is TRBV7-9 and J usage is TRBJ1-1; D is unclear. The sample here was PBMCs, mostly from graft donor cells, taken 360 days after TCRalphabeta/CD19-depleted stem cell transplant. This receptor was obtained from a boy younger than two who had a stem cell transplant for acute myeloid leukemia, so the T cells may come from the graft donor. DNA of the CDR3: TGTGCCAGCAGCGACGAGGGCGCGATGAACACTGAAGCTTTCTTT. It encodes CASSDEGAMNTEAFF.